Detailed here is one T cell receptor (beta chain). Data came from immunoSEQ multiplex PCR; TCRdb stores just in-frame clones and leaves some out. The data show more than 110,000 clones, around 90% seen once. Germline V gene data show CDR1 as MGHRA and CDR2 as YSYEKL. Trimming stripped 8 bases from V and 2 bases from J, with 9 bases between. The CDR3 runs 13 residues. The record originates from a study of control samples from healthy donors and cancer patients. This chain connects TRBV4-1 to TRBJ2-2; no clear D. This clonotype originated in a man under 40 in good health. The specimen sequenced was blood. The CDR3 sequence is CASRRENTGELFF. The DNA of the CDR3 is TGCGCCAGCCGGAGAGAAAACACCGGGGAGCTGTTTTTT.